These 22 T cell receptor beta chains were sequenced from one sample in a study of CD8 T cells in ankylosing spondylitis. Each CDR3 protein gets one entry after TCRdb re-called the 5' RACE reads with MiXCR. The sample consists of under 400,000 distinct CDR3 sequences, 9.5% to 13% of them appearing once. Sequencing was carried out using blood, either unsorted or a sorted T cell fraction (not recorded which). The receptors here all came from a female donor with ankylosing spondylitis or in good health (not recorded which).

This clonotype occurred many times. J is TRBJ2-1 and V is TRBV12-3 or TRBV12-4; tentative D call: TRBD1 (6 bases). V shed 5 bases and J shed 9 bases, with 14 bases lying between them. The CDR3 extends over 13 amino acids. The CDR3 coding sequence is TGTGCCAGCAGTGTCCTGGGGGCCGGTGAGCAGTTCTTC. This codes for CASSVLGAGEQFF.

There are a few counts of this clonotype. The chain links TRBV19 to TRBJ2-6; 9 nucleotides match TRBD1. This CDR3 has 17 amino acids. Germline CDR1 LNHDA, CDR2 SQIVND (reference sequence). J lost 2 bases, V lost 4 bases, and 6 bases had no gene match. The CDR3 here is CASSTTGGSPGANVLTF. CDR3 sequence (DNA): TGTGCCAGTAGTACGACAGGGGGATCCCCTGGGGCCAACGTCCTGACTTTC.

CDR3 protein: CSARSDRGYGYTF. In DNA form, the CDR3 reads TGCAGTGCTAGATCCGACAGGGGCTATGGCTACACCTTC. The chain joins TRBV20-1 to TRBJ1-2; 8 bases are a match to TRBD1. There are 13 residues in the CDR3. The germline V gene encodes CDR1 DFQATT and CDR2 SNEGSKA (reference sequence). Losses at the gene ends were 2 bases for V and 4 bases for J; bases not matched to a gene: 3.

This clonotype showed up many times. V is TRBV20-1 and J is TRBJ2-7; perhaps TRBD1 as D (7 bases). CDR1 is DFQATT and CDR2 is SNEGSKA in the germline V gene (reference sequence). V lost 0 bases and J 5 bases, leaving 14 bases between the germline ends. The CDR3 covers 14 residues. CDR3 residues: CSARDLVRGDEQYF. The CDR3 DNA sequence: TGCAGTGCTAGAGATTTGGTCAGGGGGGACGAGCAGTACTTC.

This clonotype came up a few times. The chain joins TRBV6-2 or TRBV6-3 to TRBJ2-7, with TRBD2 as a possible D gene (6 bases). The germline V gene encodes CDR1 MNHEY and CDR2 SVGEGT. Trimming removed 6 bases from V and 3 bases from J, with 15 bases in between. The CDR3 has 14 residues. The CDR3 is CASRSGTWFYEQYF. The CDR3 coding sequence is TGTGCCAGCAGAAGTGGGACTTGGTTCTACGAGCAGTACTTC.

This clonotype was picked up many times. V usage is TRBV20-1 and J usage is TRBJ2-1; a possible D gene is TRBD2 (6 bases). Looked up from germline, CDR1 is DFQATT and CDR2 is SNEGSKA (reference sequence). V shed 2 bases and J shed 3 bases, with 26 bases lying between them. This CDR3 spans 19 amino acids. For the CDR3, the DNA is TGCAGTGCTAGACCTCTCCTGGGCTCCGGGACTCCTTTCTACAATGAGCAGTTCTTC. It yields the protein CSARPLLGSGTPFYNEQFF.

The chain recombines TRBV4-2 with TRBJ2-1, with D hard to call. From germline, CDR1 is LGHNA and CDR2 YNFKEQ. V was trimmed by 0 bases and J by 8 bases, leaving 5 bases between them. The CDR3 loop spans 12 amino acids. The chain's CDR3 is CASSQDRYEQFF. The CDR3 DNA reads TGTGCCAGCAGCCAAGATCGTTATGAGCAGTTCTTC.

This clonotype was picked up many times. J is TRBJ1-2 and V is TRBV7-9; no reliable D call. V was pared by 2 bases and J by 12 bases, with 16 bases between. The CDR3 spans 13 residues. Germline lookup yields CDR1 SEHNR and CDR2 FQNEAQ (reference sequence). In DNA form, the CDR3 reads TGTGCCAGCAGCTTATTTGATGTGTCACCCCACACCTTC. This gives the protein CASSLFDVSPHTF.

This clonotype was detected many times. This chain links TRBV4-1 with TRBJ2-1; perhaps D is TRBD1 or TRBD2 (5 bases each). The CDR3 length is 15 residues. Trimming took off 1 base at V and 2 bases at J, with 9 bases between the two ends. CDR1 and CDR2 (germline): MGHRA, YSYEKL. In DNA form, the CDR3 reads TGCGCCAGCAGCCAAGTAGGGGACCCCTACAATGAGCAGTTCTTC. Amino acids: CASSQVGDPYNEQFF.

This chain joins TRBV12-3 or TRBV12-4 and TRBJ1-5; D remains unclear. This CDR3 contains 15 residues. V lost 6 bases, J lost 0 bases, and 12 bases lay in between. DNA of the CDR3: TGTGCCAGCAGCAAAACAGAGACTAGCAATCAGCCCCAGCATTTT. It specifies CASSKTETSNQPQHF.

J is TRBJ2-3 and V is TRBV12-3 or TRBV12-4, with D possibly being TRBD1 (6 bases). This CDR3 is built from 15 residues. Trimming pared 4 bases from V and 1 base from J, leaving 12 bases between. Written as DNA, the CDR3 is TGTGCCAGCAGTTCAGGGGTCACGGGCACAGATACGCAGTATTTT. As protein: CASSSGVTGTDTQYF.

This clonotype was seen ten or more times. The chain links TRBV29-1 to TRBJ1-1; 9 bases map to TRBD1. Germline CDR1 is SQVTM and CDR2 is ANQGSEA. The CDR3 extends over 12 amino acids. The trim removed 8 bases at V and 3 bases at J, leaving 4 bases unmatched. The CDR3 protein is CSTRTGDTEAFF. CDR3 in DNA: TGCAGCACCCGGACAGGGGACACTGAAGCTTTCTTT.

This clonotype has just a few counts. The chain carries TRBV5-1 and TRBJ1-2; the D gene is possibly TRBD1 (6 bases). Trimming shortened V by 2 bases and J by 7 bases, and 12 bases separated the two germline ends. Germline-derived CDR1 and CDR2 are SGHRS and YFSETQ. The CDR3 consists of 13 residues. The CDR3 DNA sequence: TGCGCCAGCAGCTTAAACAGGGAAAGTGGCTACACCTTC. Translation gives CASSLNRESGYTF. The complete variable domain, with remaining parts taken from reference TRBV5-1 and TRBJ1-2, reads KAGVTQTPRYLIKTRGQQVTLSCSPISGHRSVSWYQQTPGQGLQFLFEYFSETQRNKGNFPGRFSGRQFSNSRSEMNVSTLELGDSALYLCASSLNRESGYTFGSGTRLTVV.

This clonotype was counted ten times or more. The rearrangement uses TRBV15 and TRBJ1-6, with TRBD1 as a possible D gene (5 bases). Trimming cost V 1 base and J 6 bases, with 7 bases left between them. The CDR3 spans 14 residues. Germline values: CDR1 LNHNV, CDR2 YYDKDF (reference sequence). This CDR3 is CATSRAGANSPLHF. CDR3 bases: TGTGCCACCAGCAGAGCTGGGGCTAATTCACCCCTCCACTTT.

This clonotype was seen ten or more times. The chain recombines TRBV7-2 with TRBJ1-2; maybe TRBD1 (5 bases). CDR1 and CDR2 (germline): SGHTA, FQGNSA. Trimming took 3 bases from V and 7 from J, leaving 18 bases between them. The CDR3 has 15 residues. CDR3 sequence: CASSFTLGTGGGYTF. CDR3 DNA: TGTGCCAGCAGCTTTACTCTCGGGACGGGTGGTGGCTACACCTTC.

This sequence joins TRBV7-9 and TRBJ1-2, with TRBD1 matching over 8 bases. The CDR3 extends over 14 amino acids. Germline loops: CDR1 SEHNR, CDR2 FQNEAQ (reference sequence). Trimming at V came to 8 bases and at J to 4 bases, leaving 9 bases not matched to a gene. CDR3 in DNA: TGTGCCAGCGGAAAGACAGGGGCCGGCTATGGCTACACCTTC. Translating it yields CASGKTGAGYGYTF.

Many counts were recorded for this clonotype. The rearrangement links TRBV12-3 or TRBV12-4 to TRBJ1-3; D possibly corresponds to TRBD1 (6 bases). The ends were cut back, 6 bases at V and 0 bases at J, with 18 bases in the middle. The CDR3 is made up of 17 amino acids. CDR3 coding DNA: TGTGCCAGCAGCACACGATCCGGGACATACTCTGGAAACACCATATATTTT. It encodes CASSTRSGTYSGNTIYF.

A remark on this clonotype: The CDR3 ends on some other residue instead of the conserved phenylalanine or tryptophan, so this is likely a read error. The chain carries TRBV20-1 and TRBJ2-5; weak D call: TRBD2 (6 bases). Trimming pared 3 bases from V and 3 bases from J, leaving 14 bases between. Germline CDR1 DFQATT, CDR2 SNEGSKA (reference sequence). CDR3 length: 14 amino acids. The CDR3 DNA is TGCAGTGCTAGGCGCGCGGGATACGAAGAGACCCAGTACTAC. As protein: CSARRAGYEETQYY.

This clonotype showed up many times. The genes are TRBV20-1 and TRBJ1-4; D uncertain. CDR1 is DFQATT and CDR2 is SNEGSKA in the germline V gene (reference sequence). The CDR3 is 15 amino acids. Trimming left V 0 bases short and J 0 bases short, with 8 bases between. As DNA, the CDR3 is TGCAGTGCTAGAGATTTAGGCGCAACTAATGAAAAACTGTTTTTT. It specifies CSARDLGATNEKLFF.

The chain has TRBV12-3 or TRBV12-4 and TRBJ2-7; no clear D. CDR3 length: 14 amino acids. V was clipped by 3 bases and J by 3 bases, with 12 bases between them. The CDR3 loop reads CASSFGSGFYEQYF. The CDR3, as DNA: TGTGCCAGCAGTTTCGGGTCTGGATTCTACGAGCAGTACTTC.

The sample holds many counts of this clonotype. The genes are TRBV12-3 or TRBV12-4 and TRBJ2-7, with TRBD1 matching 7 bases. This CDR3 contains 15 residues. V was clipped by 5 bases and J by 5 bases; unmatched bases: 12. In nucleotides, the CDR3 is TGTGCCAGCAGTGGTAACAGGGGTTTCGTCCACGAGCAGTACTTC. It is translated as CASSGNRGFVHEQYF.

This chain joins TRBV30 and TRBJ2-1; TRBD1 is a possible D gene (6 bases). Between the trimmed V and J ends, which lost 2 bases and 0 bases, there was a span of 11 bases. Per germline, CDR1 GTSNPN and CDR2 SVGIG (reference sequence). This CDR3 is built from 15 residues. The CDR3 DNA reads as TGTGCCTGGAGTCGGGGACAAAGCTCCTACAATGAGCAGTTCTTC. The encoded protein is CAWSRGQSSYNEQFF.